Each of the 32 T cell receptor beta chains below was sequenced from the same sample in a study of T cell responses to AZD1222 COVID-19 vaccine. Data came from immunoSEQ multiplex PCR; TCRdb stores just in-frame clones and leaves some out. This table has roughly 180,000 clones, 90% to 95% appearing once. This specimen consisted of peripheral blood, obtained 28 days after the second AZD1222 dose. The receptors here all came from an adult who received the AZD1222 COVID-19 vaccine.

This chain uses TRBV2 with TRBJ2-1; 7 bases fit TRBD1. Germline V CDR1 and CDR2: SNHLY, FYNNEI. This CDR3 has 15 amino acids. V gave up 6 bases and J gave up 4 bases; unmatched junction bases: 9. CDR3 in amino acids: CASRFTGDLYNEQFF. The CDR3 bases are TGTGCCAGCAGATTTACAGGGGATTTATACAATGAGCAGTTCTTC.

The CDR3 here is CASSSGAYEQYF. The CDR3 DNA reads as TGTGCCAGCAGCTCGGGAGCTTACGAGCAGTACTTC. This sequence joins TRBV5-4 and TRBJ2-7, with D perhaps TRBD2 (6 bases). Germline V gives CDR1 SGHNT, CDR2 YYREEE (reference sequence). With 3 bases removed from V and 4 bases from J, the gap between germline ends came to 8 bases. CDR3 length: 12 residues.

V and J are TRBV9 and TRBJ2-1; 11 nucleotides line up with TRBD1. Germline CDR1 SGDLS, CDR2 YYNGEE. Trimming took 4 bases from V and 6 from J; bases not matched to a gene: 6. The CDR3 is 15 residues long. Written as DNA, the CDR3 is TGTGCCAGCAGCCCCCCCGGACAGGGGGCCAATGAGCAGTTCTTC. Its translation: CASSPPGQGANEQFF.

J is TRBJ2-7 and V is TRBV28, with 12 nucleotides matching TRBD2. Unmatched junction bases numbered 13, after V lost 5 bases and J lost 5 bases. Germline CDR1 MDHEN, CDR2 SYDVKM. This CDR3 contains 17 residues. The CDR3 nucleotides are TGTGCCAGCAGTGGCCGAGGGCTAGCGGGAGGGCTGAACGAGCAGTACTTC. Translating it yields CASSGRGLAGGLNEQYF. The complete variable domain, with remaining parts taken from reference TRBV28 and TRBJ2-7, reads DVKVTQSSRYLVKRTGEKVFLECVQDMDHENMFWYRQDPGLGLRLIYFSYDVKMKEKGDIPEGYSVSREKKERFSLILESASTNQTSMYLCASSGRGLAGGLNEQYFGPGTRLTVT.

This chain connects TRBV19 to TRBJ2-1, with D tentatively TRBD2 (6 bases). This CDR3 contains 14 residues. The germline CDR1 and CDR2 sequences are LNHDA and SQIVND (reference sequence). With 1 base removed from V and 8 bases from J, the gap between germline ends came to 12 bases. DNA for the CDR3: TGTGCCAGTAGTATAGGTCCCCCGGGGGATGAGCAGTTCTTC. Translated, it gives CASSIGPPGDEQFF.

The chain is built from TRBV28 and TRBJ1-5; a possible D gene is TRBD1 (6 bases). The V gene's germline CDR1 is MDHEN and CDR2 SYDVKM. V was clipped by 6 bases and J by 3 bases, with 9 bases between them. This CDR3 contains 13 residues. The CDR3 protein is CASSGQPNQPQHF. The CDR3 DNA sequence: TGTGCCAGCAGCGGACAGCCCAATCAGCCCCAGCATTTT.

This chain uses TRBV19 with TRBJ2-7, with TRBD1 matching over 9 bases. The trim removed 8 bases at V and 2 bases at J, leaving 4 bases unmatched. Germline values: CDR1 LNHDA, CDR2 SQIVND (reference sequence). The CDR3 covers 13 residues. CDR3 in DNA: TGTGCCAGTCGGGACAGGGCCACCTACGAGCAGTACTTC. This codes for CASRDRATYEQYF.

V usage is TRBV4-3 and J usage is TRBJ1-5, with D maybe TRBD1 (5 bases). Germline assignment: CDR1 LGHNA and CDR2 YSLEER. CDR3 length equals 16 residues. Between the trimmed V and J ends, which lost 0 bases and 7 bases, there was a span of 16 bases. The CDR3 protein is CASSQEVNRFDQPQHF. In nucleotides, the CDR3 is TGCGCCAGCAGCCAAGAAGTAAACAGGTTTGACCAGCCCCAGCATTTT.

The chain couples TRBV3-1 (or the pseudogene TRBV3-2) to TRBJ1-6, with a tentative D call TRBD1 (5 bases). The CDR3 covers 15 residues. Trimming took 4 bases from V and 3 from J, leaving 10 bases between them. CDR1 and CDR2 from the germline V gene are LGHDT and YNNKEL (reference sequence). As DNA, the CDR3 is TGTGCCAGCAGCCGGGCAGGGAGCTATAATTCACCCCTCCACTTT. It translates to CASSRAGSYNSPLHF.

The V gene is TRBV14, the J gene TRBJ1-1; 10 bases agree with TRBD1. CDR3 size: 17 residues. Germline-derived CDR1 and CDR2 are SGHDN and FVKESK. V shed 0 bases and J 2 bases; nucleotides not matched to a gene: 6. The CDR3 nucleotides read TGTGCCAGCAGCCAAGATGGGGGACAGGGGATTAACACTGAAGCTTTCTTT. Its translation is CASSQDGGQGINTEAFF. Drawing the rest from reference TRBV14 and TRBJ1-1, the complete variable domain is EAGVTQFPSHSVIEKGQTVTLRCDPISGHDNLYWYRRVMGKEIKFLLHFVKESKQDESGMPNNRFLAERTGGTYSTLKVQPAELEDSGVYFCASSQDGGQGINTEAFFGQGTRLTVV.

V gene TRBV25-1 combines with J gene TRBJ2-1; D is uncertain. This CDR3 is built from 14 residues. Germline CDR1 is MGHDK and CDR2 is SYGVNS. The ends were cut back, 3 bases at V and 8 bases at J, with 14 bases in the middle. CDR3 coding DNA: TGTGCCAGCAGTGATTGGCAGTATCAATATGAGCAGTTCTTC. It codes for CASSDWQYQYEQFF.

The chain employs TRBV13 and TRBJ2-2, with D uncertain. CDR1 PRHDT and CDR2 FYEKMQ come from the germline V gene (reference sequence). The CDR3 has 13 amino acids. Trimming pared 2 bases from V and 2 bases from J, leaving 3 bases between. The chain's CDR3 is CASSLRNTGELFF. The CDR3 coding sequence is TGTGCCAGCAGCTTACGTAACACCGGGGAGCTGTTTTTT.

V gene TRBV19 combines with J gene TRBJ1-1; no clear D. The V gene lost 4 bases and the J gene lost 1 base, with 13 bases spanning the gap. This CDR3 spans 15 amino acids. Germline lookup yields CDR1 LNHDA and CDR2 SQIVND (reference sequence). Written as DNA, the CDR3 is TGTGCCAGTAGTACCCGGGGATGGGCGAACACTGAAGCTTTCTTT. Residues: CASSTRGWANTEAFF.

CDR3 bases: TGTGCCTGGAGTGTACCCAGGGGGGATAGCACAGATACGCAGTATTTT. As protein: CAWSVPRGDSTDTQYF. This sequence joins TRBV30 and TRBJ2-3; TRBD1 is a possible D gene (7 bases). The V and J ends lost 0 bases and 0 bases respectively, with 13 bases between them. This CDR3 is built from 16 residues. The germline V gene encodes CDR1 GTSNPN and CDR2 SVGIG (reference sequence).

This chain joins TRBV6-5 and TRBJ1-2; a weak D match, TRBD1 (5 bases). The CDR3 sequence is 13 residues long. Germline values: CDR1 MNHEY, CDR2 SVGAGI. V was clipped by 7 bases and J by 4 bases, with 13 bases between them. CDR3 amino acids: CASTNAGGYGYTF. The CDR3, as DNA: TGTGCCAGCACAAACGCGGGGGGCTATGGCTACACCTTC.

Of note for this clone: Other DNA sequences in this sample translate to the same CDR3. The genes are TRBV18 and TRBJ1-2; 9 bases map to TRBD1. With V trimmed by 3 bases and J by 2 bases, 1 base remained unmatched. The CDR3 consists of 14 residues. Germline V lookup: CDR1 KGHSH, CDR2 LQKENI. The CDR3 DNA reads as TGTGCCAGCTCACCCGGGACAGGGAACTATGGCTACACCTTC. It translates to CASSPGTGNYGYTF. Variable domain in full (rest from reference TRBV18 and TRBJ1-2): NAGVMQNPRHLVRRRGQEARLRCSPMKGHSHVYWYRQLPEEGLKFMVYLQKENIIDESGMPKERFSAEFPKEGPSILRIQQVVRGDSAAYFCASSPGTGNYGYTFGSGTRLTVV.

This clone has a handful of counts. The chain has TRBV5-5 and TRBJ1-5; 7 positions agree with TRBD1. CDR3 length: 16 residues. CDR1 and CDR2 from the germline V gene are SGHKS and YYEKEE (reference sequence). Trimming took 4 bases from V and 1 from J; bases not matched to a gene: 8. For the CDR3, the DNA is TGTGCCAGCAGCCCCTCGACAGGGTTGAGCAATCAGCCCCAGCATTTT. Translating gives CASSPSTGLSNQPQHF.

CDR3 loop: CASSEGYSGNTIYF. The CDR3 DNA is TGTGCCAGCAGCGAAGGTTACTCCGGAAACACCATATATTTT. The chain employs TRBV3-1 (or the pseudogene TRBV3-2) and TRBJ1-3; D remains unclear. V was clipped by 5 bases and J by 4 bases, with 12 bases between them. Germline-derived CDR1 and CDR2 are LGHDT and YNNKEL (reference sequence). The CDR3 length is 14 residues.

The chain joins TRBV6-1 to TRBJ1-1; D is uncertain. Germline V gene lookup returns CDR1 MNHNS and CDR2 SASEGT. The germline V and J ends were trimmed by 3 bases and 10 bases, with 18 bases remaining between them. CDR3 length: 14 amino acids. Written as DNA, the CDR3 is TGTGCCAGCAGTGATGATGTAGGCAGATCATCAGCTTTCTTT. Translation: CASSDDVGRSSAFF.

The sample holds one count of this clone. The V gene is TRBV20-1, the J gene TRBJ1-2; D is uncertain. This CDR3 contains 11 residues. Germline V gene sequence: CDR1 DFQATT, CDR2 SNEGSKA (reference sequence). Between the trimmed V and J ends, which lost 0 bases and 8 bases, there was a span of 7 bases. Here the CDR3 reads CSARDTGGYTF. The CDR3 DNA sequence: TGCAGTGCTAGAGATACCGGGGGCTACACCTTC.

The chain joins TRBV7-9 to TRBJ1-1; D call uncertain. With 5 bases removed from V and 0 bases from J, the gap between germline ends came to 10 bases. Germline loops: CDR1 SEHNR, CDR2 FQNEAQ (reference sequence). The CDR3 runs 14 residues. The CDR3 reads CASSPKAVNTEAFF. CDR3 bases: TGTGCCAGCAGCCCTAAAGCAGTGAACACTGAAGCTTTCTTT.

The CDR3 loop reads CASSFDTEAFF. In nucleotides, the CDR3 is TGTGCCAGCAGCTTCGACACTGAAGCTTTCTTT. The rearrangement joins TRBV7-9 to TRBJ1-1; D is ambiguous. Germline CDR1 is SEHNR and CDR2 is FQNEAQ (reference sequence). With 3 bases removed from V and 3 bases from J, the gap between germline ends came to 2 bases. The CDR3 extends over 11 amino acids.

The chain combines TRBV19 with TRBJ2-6, with D possibly TRBD2 on 5 matching bases. Germline V gene sequence: CDR1 LNHDA, CDR2 SQIVND (reference sequence). Trimming shortened V by 5 bases and J by 0 bases, and 11 bases separated the two germline ends. This CDR3 has 16 amino acids. CDR3 loop: CASSLLGASGANVLTF. In DNA, the CDR3 is TGTGCCAGTAGTCTACTGGGAGCCTCTGGGGCCAACGTCCTGACTTTC.

The gene calls are TRBV7-2 and TRBJ1-2, with D maybe TRBD1 (5 bases). CDR1 and CDR2 from the germline V gene are SGHTA and FQGNSA. Trimming removed 8 bases from V and 7 bases from J, with 23 bases in between. The CDR3 consists of 15 residues. CDR3 DNA sequence: TGTGCCAGCGGCCTGAACGGATCCCCCAGGGCTGGCTACACCTTC. Amino acid sequence: CASGLNGSPRAGYTF.

The chain links TRBV7-9 to TRBJ1-3, with a possible D match to TRBD1 (5 bases). The ends were cut back, 5 bases at V and 2 bases at J, with 13 bases in the middle. Germline V gene sequence: CDR1 SEHNR, CDR2 FQNEAQ (reference sequence). CDR3 size: 15 residues. CDR3 region: CASSQGQRPGNTIYF. CDR3 DNA: TGTGCCAGCAGCCAAGGACAACGGCCTGGAAACACCATATATTTT.

The chain couples TRBV7-2 to TRBJ1-4, with 8 positions matching TRBD1. The CDR3 totals 14 residues. J was trimmed by 12 bases and V by 4 bases; bases with no gene match: 10. From germline, CDR1 is SGHTA and CDR2 FQGNSA. Here the CDR3 DNA reads TGTGCCAGCAGCTCCGGACAGGGATGGGGGGAACTGTTTTTT. Its translation: CASSSGQGWGELFF. Combining the CDR3 with reference TRBV7-2 and TRBJ1-4 gives the whole variable domain GAGVSQSPSNKVTEKGKDVELRCDPISGHTALYWYRQSLGQGLEFLIYFQGNSAPDKSGLPSDRFSAERTGGSVSTLTIQRTQQEDSAVYLCASSSGQGWGELFFGSGTQLSVL.

In this sample, this clone turned up once. The CDR3 sequence: CAWLFPGQGGTEAFF. The CDR3 coding sequence is TGTGCCTGGCTTTTTCCGGGACAGGGCGGAACTGAAGCTTTCTTT. The rearrangement joins TRBV30 to TRBJ1-1; 9 positions match TRBD1. Germline CDR1 is GTSNPN and CDR2 is SVGIG (reference sequence). The V segment lost 5 bases and the J segment 5 bases; nucleotides outside the gene matches: 12. The CDR3 has 15 residues.

This chain uses TRBV27 with TRBJ1-6; no clear D. The V gene's germline CDR1 is MNHEY and CDR2 SMNVEV (reference sequence). Trimming cost V 1 base and J 4 bases, with 11 bases left between them. The CDR3 loop spans 16 amino acids. The CDR3 bases are TGTGCCAGCAGTTTATACCCAGCTACGTATAATTCACCCCTCCACTTT. It translates to CASSLYPATYNSPLHF.

This chain joins TRBV2 and TRBJ1-3; 7 bases map to TRBD1. The length of the CDR3 is 16 residues. V was clipped by 4 bases and J by 0 bases; unmatched bases: 6. The V gene's germline CDR1 is SNHLY and CDR2 FYNNEI. The CDR3 here is CASSALTGLSGNTIYF. DNA of the CDR3: TGTGCCAGCAGTGCATTGACAGGGCTCTCTGGAAACACCATATATTTT.

This sequence joins TRBV7-2 and TRBJ2-6, with no clear D. The CDR3 has 13 amino acids. Germline CDR1 and CDR2: SGHTA and FQGNSA. Trimming shortened V by 2 bases and J by 3 bases, and 2 bases separated the two germline ends. CDR3 amino acids: CASSLLGANVLTF. CDR3 DNA: TGTGCCAGCAGCTTACTTGGGGCCAACGTCCTGACTTTC.

The chain joins TRBV27 to TRBJ2-1; D remains unclear. Trimming shortened V by 3 bases and J by 6 bases, and 18 bases separated the two germline ends. Germline V CDR1 and CDR2: MNHEY, SMNVEV (reference sequence). The CDR3 sequence is 16 residues long. CDR3 sequence reads: CASSFNPNTLTNEQFF. The DNA for the CDR3 is TGTGCCAGCAGTTTCAACCCGAACACCCTAACCAATGAGCAGTTCTTC.

J is TRBJ1-2 and V is TRBV19; 8 bases match TRBD1. The CDR3 extends over 15 amino acids. V gave up 4 bases and J gave up 8 bases; unmatched junction bases: 12. The germline V gene has CDR1 LNHDA and CDR2 SQIVND (reference sequence). The CDR3 is CASSTAGQGARGYTF. DNA of the CDR3: TGTGCCAGTAGTACCGCCGGGCAGGGGGCAAGGGGCTACACCTTC.